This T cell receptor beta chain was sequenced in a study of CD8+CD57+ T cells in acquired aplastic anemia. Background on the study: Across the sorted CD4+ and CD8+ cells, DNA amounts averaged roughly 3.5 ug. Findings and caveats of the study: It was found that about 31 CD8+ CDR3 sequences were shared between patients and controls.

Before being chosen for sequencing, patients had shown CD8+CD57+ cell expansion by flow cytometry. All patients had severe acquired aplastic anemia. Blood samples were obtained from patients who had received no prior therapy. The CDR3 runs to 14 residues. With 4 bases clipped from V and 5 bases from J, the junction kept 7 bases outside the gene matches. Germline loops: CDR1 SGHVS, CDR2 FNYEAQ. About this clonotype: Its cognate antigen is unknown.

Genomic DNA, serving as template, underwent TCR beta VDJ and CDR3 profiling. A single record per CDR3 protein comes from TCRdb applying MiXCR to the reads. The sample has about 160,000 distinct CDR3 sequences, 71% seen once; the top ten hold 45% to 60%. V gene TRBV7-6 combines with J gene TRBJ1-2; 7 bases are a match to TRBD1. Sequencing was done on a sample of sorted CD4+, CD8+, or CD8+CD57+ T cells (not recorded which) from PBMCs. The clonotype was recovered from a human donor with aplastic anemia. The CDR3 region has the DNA TGTGCCAGCAGCTCAGGGGACAGAATATATGGCTACACCTTC. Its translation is CASSSGDRIYGYTF. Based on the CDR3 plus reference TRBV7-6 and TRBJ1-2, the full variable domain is GAGVSQSPRYKVTKRGQDVALRCDPISGHVSLYWYRQALGQGPEFLTYFNYEAQQDKSGLPNDRFSAERPEGSISTLTIQRTEQRDSAMYRCASSSGDRIYGYTFGSGTRLTVV.